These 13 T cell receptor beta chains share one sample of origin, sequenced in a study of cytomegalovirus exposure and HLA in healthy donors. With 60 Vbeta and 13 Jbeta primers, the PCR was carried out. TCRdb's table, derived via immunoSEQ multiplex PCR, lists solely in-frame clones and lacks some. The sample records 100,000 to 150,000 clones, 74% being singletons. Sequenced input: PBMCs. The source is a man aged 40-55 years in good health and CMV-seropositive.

CDR3 bases: TGCGCCAGCAGCCGGGTCCGTAGCTCCTACAATGAGCAGTTCTTC. Translated: CASSRVRSSYNEQFF. The chain links TRBV10-1 to TRBJ2-1; no definite D call. The length of the CDR3 is 15 residues. In germline, CDR1 is WNHNN, CDR2 SYGVQD (reference sequence). Trimming removed 6 bases at V and 0 bases at J, with 12 bases between.

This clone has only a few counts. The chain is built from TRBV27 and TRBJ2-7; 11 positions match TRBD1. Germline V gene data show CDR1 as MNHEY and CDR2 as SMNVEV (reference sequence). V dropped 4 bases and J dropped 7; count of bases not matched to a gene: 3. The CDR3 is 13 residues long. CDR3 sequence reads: CASSSDRGLEQYF. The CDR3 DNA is TGTGCCAGCAGTTCGGACAGGGGGCTGGAGCAGTACTTC.

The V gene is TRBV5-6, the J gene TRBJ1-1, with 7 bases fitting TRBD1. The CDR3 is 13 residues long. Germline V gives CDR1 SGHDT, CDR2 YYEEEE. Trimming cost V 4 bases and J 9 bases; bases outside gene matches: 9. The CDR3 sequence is CASSPLGGEKAFF. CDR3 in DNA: TGTGCCAGCAGCCCCCTAGGGGGCGAAAAAGCTTTCTTT. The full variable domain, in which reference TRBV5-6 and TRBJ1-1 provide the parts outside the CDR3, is DAGVTQSPTHLIKTRGQQVTLRCSPKSGHDTVSWYQQALGQGPQFIFQYYEEEERQRGNFPDRFSGHQFPNYSSELNVNALLLGDSALYLCASSPLGGEKAFFGQGTRLTVV.

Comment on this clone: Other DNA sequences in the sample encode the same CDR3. For the CDR3, the DNA is TGTGCCAGCAGCGTTGCTCAGGGGCACTACGAGCAGTACTTC. Translating gives CASSVAQGHYEQYF. This chain uses TRBV7-2 with TRBJ2-7, with D perhaps matching TRBD1 (6 bases). CDR1 is SGHTA and CDR2 is FQGNSA in the germline V gene. This CDR3 is 14 amino acids long. The V end lost 5 bases, the J end lost 3 bases, and 14 bases lay between the germline ends.

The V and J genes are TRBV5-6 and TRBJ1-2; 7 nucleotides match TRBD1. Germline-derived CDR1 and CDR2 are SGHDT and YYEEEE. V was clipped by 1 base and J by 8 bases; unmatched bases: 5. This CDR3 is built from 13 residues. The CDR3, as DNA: TGTGCCAGCAGCTTGTCAGGGGGAGGCGGCTACACCTTC. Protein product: CASSLSGGGGYTF.

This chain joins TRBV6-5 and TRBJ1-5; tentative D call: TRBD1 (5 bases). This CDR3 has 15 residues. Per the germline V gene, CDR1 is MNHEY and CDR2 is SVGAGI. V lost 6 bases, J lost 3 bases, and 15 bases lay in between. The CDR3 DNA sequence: TGTGCCAGCAGCGGGCGGGGGGGAGACAATCAGCCCCAGCATTTT. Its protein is CASSGRGGDNQPQHF.

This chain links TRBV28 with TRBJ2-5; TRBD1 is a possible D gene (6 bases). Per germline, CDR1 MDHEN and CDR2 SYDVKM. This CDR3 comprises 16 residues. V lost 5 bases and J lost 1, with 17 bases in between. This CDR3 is CASSPIGGDFQETQYF. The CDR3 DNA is TGTGCCAGCAGTCCCATAGGGGGAGATTTCCAAGAGACCCAGTACTTC.

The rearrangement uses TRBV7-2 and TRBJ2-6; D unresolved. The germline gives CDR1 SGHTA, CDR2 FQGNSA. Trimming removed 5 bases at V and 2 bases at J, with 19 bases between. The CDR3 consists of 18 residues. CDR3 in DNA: TGTGCCAGCAGCCTCGGAAGGCAGTCGAGGACTGGGGCCAACGTCCTGACTTTC. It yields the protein CASSLGRQSRTGANVLTF.

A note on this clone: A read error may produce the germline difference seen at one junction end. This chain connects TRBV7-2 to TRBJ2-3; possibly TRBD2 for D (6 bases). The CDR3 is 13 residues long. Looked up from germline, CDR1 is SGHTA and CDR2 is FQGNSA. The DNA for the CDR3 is TGTGCCAGCAGCCCCCCGGGACTCCCGATTGCATGTTTT. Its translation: CASSPPGLPIACF.

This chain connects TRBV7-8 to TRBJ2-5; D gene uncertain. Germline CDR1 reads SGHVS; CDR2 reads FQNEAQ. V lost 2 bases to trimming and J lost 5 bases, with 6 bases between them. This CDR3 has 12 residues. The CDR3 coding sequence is TGTGCCAGCAGCTTACTTCGGGAGACCCAGTACTTC. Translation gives CASSLLRETQYF.

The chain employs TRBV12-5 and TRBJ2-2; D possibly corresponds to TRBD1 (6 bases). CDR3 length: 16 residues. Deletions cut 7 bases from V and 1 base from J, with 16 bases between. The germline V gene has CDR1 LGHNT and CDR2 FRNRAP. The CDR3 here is CASDSPGTKNTGELFF. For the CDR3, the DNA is TGTGCTAGTGACTCTCCTGGGACAAAGAACACCGGGGAGCTGTTTTTT.

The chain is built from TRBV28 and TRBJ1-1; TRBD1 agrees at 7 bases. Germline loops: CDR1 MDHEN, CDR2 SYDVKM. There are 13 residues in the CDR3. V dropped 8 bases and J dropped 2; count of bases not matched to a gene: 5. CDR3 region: CASGRTGNTEAFF. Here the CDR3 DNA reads TGTGCCAGCGGTCGGACAGGAAACACTGAAGCTTTCTTT.

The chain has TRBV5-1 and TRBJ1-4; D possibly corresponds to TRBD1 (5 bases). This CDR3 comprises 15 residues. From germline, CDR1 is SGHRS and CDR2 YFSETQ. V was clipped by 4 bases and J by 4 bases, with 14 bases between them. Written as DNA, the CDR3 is TGCGCCAGCAGCATGGAGGGGTTGTTTAATGAAAAACTGTTTTTT. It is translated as CASSMEGLFNEKLFF.